This T cell receptor (beta chain) came from a study of blood T cell repertoires in COVID-19. Generated by immunoSEQ multiplex PCR, the TCRdb table keeps only in-frame clones and is missing some. The repertoire includes 410,000 or so clones, 86% of them detected once, and almost 1.5% sits in the top ten. Germline-derived CDR1 and CDR2 are SGHTA and FQGNSA. V lost 5 bases to trimming and J lost 5 bases, with 9 bases between them. CDR3 length: 13 residues. The J gene is TRBJ2-2, the V gene TRBV7-2; D gene uncertain. The source of this sequence is a woman aged 25 to 39 with active or convalescent COVID-19. Sequencing was done on a sample of peripheral blood. The CDR3 region is CASSRPGTGELFF. DNA of the CDR3: TGTGCCAGCAGCCGCCCCGGGACCGGGGAGCTGTTTTTT.